Shown below are 22 T cell receptor beta chains from a single sample sequenced in a study of blood T cell repertoires in COVID-19. Profiled with immunoSEQ multiplex PCR; TCRdb holds only in-frame clones, not every one. Of about 140,000 clones in the sample, 65% to 80% were seen once. Sample: peripheral blood. The receptor set was obtained from a man older than 75 with acute or convalescent COVID-19.

Written as DNA, the CDR3 is TGTGCCACCACAGGGGCAGGTCAGCCCCAGCATTTT. As protein: CATTGAGQPQHF. The V and J genes are TRBV19 and TRBJ1-5; 7 bases align to TRBD1. The CDR3 contains 12 residues. Germline V lookup: CDR1 LNHDA, CDR2 SQIVND (reference sequence). V lost 10 bases and J lost 6; bases outside the gene matches: 6.

This clone turned up a few times. The chain recombines TRBV4-1 with TRBJ2-7; D gene unclear. In germline, CDR1 is MGHRA, CDR2 YSYEKL. This CDR3 is 16 amino acids long. V shed 1 base and J shed 2 bases, with 15 bases lying between them. In DNA, the CDR3 is TGCGCCAGCAGCCAAGTTGAGAGAAGCCTAACCTACGAGCAGTACTTC. It is translated as CASSQVERSLTYEQYF.

The chain carries TRBV11-2 and TRBJ2-5; D gene uncertain. The V gene's germline CDR1 is SGHAT and CDR2 FQNNGV. Deletions cut 3 bases from V and 5 bases from J, with 4 bases between. CDR3 size: 11 residues. CDR3 in DNA: TGTGCCAGCAGCTTTGCGGAGACCCAGTACTTC. Its protein is CASSFAETQYF.

This clone was observed a handful of times. The chain joins TRBV5-4 to TRBJ1-6; D possibly corresponds to TRBD1 (6 bases). From germline, CDR1 is SGHNT and CDR2 YYREEE (reference sequence). CDR3 length equals 13 residues. V shed 4 bases and J shed 8 bases, with 10 bases lying between them. The CDR3 sequence is CASSPNRDSPLHF. DNA of the CDR3: TGTGCCAGCAGCCCCAACAGGGATTCACCCCTCCACTTT.

This sequence joins TRBV6-5 and TRBJ1-1; D possibly corresponds to TRBD1 (5 bases). The germline CDR1 and CDR2 sequences are MNHEY and SVGAGI. The CDR3 has 13 amino acids. The V gene lost 7 bases and the J gene lost 3 bases, with 12 bases spanning the gap. The CDR3 protein is CASTRGGDTEAFF. CDR3 DNA sequence: TGTGCCAGCACCCGGGGAGGGGACACTGAAGCTTTCTTT.

The chain is built from TRBV19 and TRBJ1-1; 7 bases are a match to TRBD1. The CDR3 sequence is 13 residues long. Germline V CDR1 and CDR2: LNHDA, SQIVND (reference sequence). V lost 1 base to trimming and J lost 7 bases; unmatched junction nucleotides: 3. This CDR3 reads CASSIAAGGEAFF. CDR3 coding DNA: TGTGCCAGTAGTATAGCGGCAGGGGGTGAAGCTTTCTTT. The full variable domain, completed using reference TRBV19 and TRBJ1-1, is DGGITQSPKYLFRKEGQNVTLSCEQNLNHDAMYWYRQDPGQGLRLIYYSQIVNDFQKGDIAEGYSVSREKKESFPLTVTSAQKNPTAFYLCASSIAAGGEAFFGQGTRLTVV.

The chain recombines TRBV7-9 with TRBJ1-1; possibly TRBD1 for D (6 bases). The CDR3 is 15 amino acids. Per germline, CDR1 SEHNR and CDR2 FQNEAQ (reference sequence). V dropped 4 bases and J dropped 1 base, with 13 bases sitting between them. CDR3 region: CASSSPTGGNTEAFF. The DNA for the CDR3 is TGTGCCAGCAGCTCCCCGACAGGAGGGAACACTGAAGCTTTCTTT. The full variable domain, completed using reference TRBV7-9 and TRBJ1-1, is DTGVSQNPRHKITKRGQNVTFRCDPISEHNRLYWYRQTLGQGPEFLTYFQNEAQLEKSRLLSDRFSAERPKGSFSTLEIQRTEQGDSAMYLCASSSPTGGNTEAFFGQGTRLTVV.

This clone was counted between two and nine times. The chain couples TRBV4-3 to TRBJ1-2; no reliable D call. This CDR3 is built from 13 residues. The V and J ends lost 1 base and 7 bases respectively, with 10 bases between them. The germline CDR1 and CDR2 sequences are LGHNA and YSLEER. Here the CDR3 reads CASSQVAEVGYTF. CDR3 nucleotides: TGCGCCAGCAGCCAAGTTGCAGAGGTTGGCTACACCTTC.

This clone came up a few times. The V call is TRBV2, the J call TRBJ2-1, with D possibly being TRBD2 (7 bases). CDR1 and CDR2 (germline): SNHLY, FYNNEI. With 6 bases removed from V and 9 bases from J, the gap between germline ends came to 18 bases. The CDR3 is made up of 14 amino acids. CDR3 in DNA: TGTGCCAGCAGACGGGGGGCCCTCCGGGGTGAGCAGTTCTTC. Encoded protein: CASRRGALRGEQFF.

This clone was counted between two and nine times. The chain links TRBV4-1 to TRBJ2-7; TRBD2 might be the D (6 bases). With 3 bases removed from V and 4 bases from J, the gap between germline ends came to 7 bases. The germline V gene has CDR1 MGHRA and CDR2 YSYEKL. The CDR3 runs 12 residues. The CDR3 reads CASSQAGYEQYF. CDR3 coding DNA: TGCGCCAGCAGCCAGGCGGGGTACGAGCAGTACTTC.

This clone appeared a few times. This chain joins TRBV11-2 and TRBJ2-7, with D hard to call. Germline V gene sequence: CDR1 SGHAT, CDR2 FQNNGV. This CDR3 region has 15 residues. Trimming took 2 bases from V and 2 from J, leaving 13 bases between them. Here the CDR3 reads CASSLRIAATYEQYF. DNA of the CDR3: TGTGCCAGCAGCTTAAGAATCGCCGCTACCTACGAGCAGTACTTC.

The genes are TRBV5-1 and TRBJ1-4; D may be TRBD1 (5 bases). The CDR3 consists of 14 residues. In germline, CDR1 is SGHRS, CDR2 YFSETQ. The ends were cut back, 4 bases at V and 7 bases at J, with 14 bases in the middle. CDR3 sequence (DNA): TGCGCCAGCAGCCCTCCGGGGGGGAGTGAAAAACTGTTTTTT. The encoded protein is CASSPPGGSEKLFF.

This clone was observed once. CDR3 loop: CASSPMLSRAGGNEQYF. The CDR3 nucleotides read TGTGCCAGCTCACCCATGCTCAGTCGGGCAGGAGGCAACGAGCAGTACTTC. The rearrangement uses TRBV18 and TRBJ2-7; weak D call: TRBD2 (5 bases). The CDR3 is 17 residues long. The V gene lost 3 bases and the J gene lost 5 bases, with 23 bases spanning the gap. Germline values: CDR1 KGHSH, CDR2 LQKENI.

V and J are TRBV4-1 and TRBJ2-1; 7 nucleotides line up with TRBD2. Trimming took 3 bases from V and 9 from J; bases not matched to a gene: 11. Germline V CDR1 and CDR2: MGHRA, YSYEKL. The CDR3 totals 15 residues. The CDR3 is CASSHVFAGEGEQFF. The DNA of the CDR3 is TGCGCCAGCAGCCATGTTTTCGCGGGGGAGGGTGAGCAGTTCTTC.

V gene TRBV7-2 combines with J gene TRBJ1-6, with D perhaps TRBD1 (5 bases). The CDR3 consists of 14 residues. In germline, CDR1 is SGHTA, CDR2 FQGNSA. Trimming took off 6 bases at V and 9 bases at J, with 15 bases between the two ends. The CDR3 region is CASRSGTSSSPLHF. Written as DNA, the CDR3 is TGTGCCAGCAGAAGCGGGACTTCGAGTTCACCCCTCCACTTT.

V usage is TRBV5-1 and J usage is TRBJ1-4; TRBD1 agrees at 7 bases. J was trimmed by 5 bases and V by 4 bases; bases with no gene match: 5. The CDR3 contains 14 residues. Germline CDR1 reads SGHRS; CDR2 reads YFSETQ. The CDR3 sequence is CASSEGQENEKLFF. DNA of the CDR3: TGCGCCAGCAGCGAAGGACAGGAAAATGAAAAACTGTTTTTT.

A single count supports this clone. Other DNA sequences within the sample encode an identical CDR3. The V call is TRBV5-6, the J call TRBJ1-2; D is unresolved. Germline V gene data show CDR1 as SGHDT and CDR2 as YYEEEE. This CDR3 has 17 amino acids. V was shortened by 0 bases and J by 4 bases, with 19 bases between the two germline ends. The CDR3 DNA sequence: TGTGCCAGCAGCTTGGCTTCGCCGACTATCCGCATCTATGGCTACACCTTC. Amino acids: CASSLASPTIRIYGYTF.

J is TRBJ2-7 and V is TRBV7-6; unclear D gene. The CDR3 sequence is 15 residues long. The V and J ends lost 1 base and 4 bases respectively, with 14 bases between them. Germline CDR1 reads SGHVS; CDR2 reads FNYEAQ. Written as DNA, the CDR3 is TGTGCCAGCAGCTTAGTCGAACAGCCCCTTTACGAGCAGTACTTC. Amino acids: CASSLVEQPLYEQYF.

V gene TRBV7-7 combines with J gene TRBJ2-3; perhaps TRBD1 as D (6 bases). Germline V gives CDR1 SSHAT, CDR2 FNYEAQ (reference sequence). With 5 bases removed from V and 0 bases from J, the gap between germline ends came to 15 bases. The CDR3 is made up of 16 amino acids. The CDR3 DNA sequence: TGTGCCAGCAGCCGCGTCGCAGGGGCTAGCACAGATACGCAGTATTTT. Its protein is CASSRVAGASTDTQYF.

This clone was seen a handful of times. The V gene is TRBV6-2 or TRBV6-3, the J gene TRBJ1-1; the D gene is possibly TRBD1 (6 bases). There are 14 residues in the CDR3. Trimming pared 2 bases from V and 1 base from J, leaving 8 bases between. CDR1 and CDR2 from the germline V gene are MNHEY and SVGEGT. Here the CDR3 reads CASSYEGENTEAFF. CDR3 bases: TGTGCCAGCAGTTACGAGGGGGAGAACACTGAAGCTTTCTTT.

The V call is TRBV24-1, the J call TRBJ2-1; maybe TRBD1 (6 bases). V was cut by 0 bases and J by 6 bases, with 14 bases left in between. The CDR3 is 16 amino acids. Germline V gene data show CDR1 as KGHDR and CDR2 as SFDVKD. The CDR3 region is CATSDLSFGGSNEQFF. CDR3 in DNA: TGTGCCACCAGTGATTTGAGCTTTGGGGGCAGCAATGAGCAGTTCTTC.

The genes are TRBV27 and TRBJ1-1; no clear D. Trimming pared 8 bases from V and 1 base from J, leaving 17 bases between. The CDR3 is made up of 15 amino acids. Germline V lookup: CDR1 MNHEY, CDR2 SMNVEV (reference sequence). The CDR3 here is CASRGVGIRNTEAFF. Here the CDR3 DNA reads TGTGCCAGCCGCGGGGTGGGTATCAGGAACACTGAAGCTTTCTTT.